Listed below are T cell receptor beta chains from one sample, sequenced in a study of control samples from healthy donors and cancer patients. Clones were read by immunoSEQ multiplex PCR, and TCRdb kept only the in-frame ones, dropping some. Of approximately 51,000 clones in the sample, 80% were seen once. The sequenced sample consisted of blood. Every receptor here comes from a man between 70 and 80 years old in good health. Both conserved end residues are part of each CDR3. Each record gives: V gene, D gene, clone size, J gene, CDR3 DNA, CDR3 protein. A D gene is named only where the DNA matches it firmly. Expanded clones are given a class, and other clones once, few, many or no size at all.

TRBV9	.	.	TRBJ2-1	TGTGCCAGCAGCGTACGGCGAGATAACAATGAGCAGTTCTTC	CASSVRRDNNEQFF
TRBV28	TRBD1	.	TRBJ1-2	TGTGCCAGCAGTTTAGGGGGCACAGGGGAAGGCTACACCTTC	CASSLGGTGEGYTF
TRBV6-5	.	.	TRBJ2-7	TGTGCCAGCAGTCTCAAGAAGGACGAGCAGTACTTC	CASSLKKDEQYF
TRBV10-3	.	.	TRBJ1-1	TGTGCCATCAGTGGGACGACAGATATGAACACTGAAGCTTTCTTT	CAISGTTDMNTEAFF
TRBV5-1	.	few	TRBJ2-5	TGCGCCAGCAGTGGGGAGATCCAAGAGACCCAGTACTTC	CASSGEIQETQYF
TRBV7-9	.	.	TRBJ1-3	TGTGCCAGCAGCCCCCTCGGCGGAGGTTCGACCTCTGGAAACACCATATATTTT	CASSPLGGGSTSGNTIYF
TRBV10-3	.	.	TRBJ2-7	TGTGCCATCAATCTCCAGGGAAGGGGCGAGCAGTACTTC	CAINLQGRGEQYF
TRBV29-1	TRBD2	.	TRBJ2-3	TGCAGCGTAGCCGGGACTAGCGGCACAGATACGCAGTATTTT	CSVAGTSGTDTQYF
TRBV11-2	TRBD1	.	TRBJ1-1	TGTGCCAGCAGCTTGGACAGGGGAAACACTGAAGCTTTCTTT	CASSLDRGNTEAFF
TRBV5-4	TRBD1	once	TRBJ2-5	TGTGCCAGCAGCTTGGACAGGGGAAGGAGGAAGACCCAGTACTTC	CASSLDRGRRKTQYF
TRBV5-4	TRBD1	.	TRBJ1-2	TGTGCCAGCAGCCACCGGGACAGGATATTGAGCTACACCTTC	CASSHRDRILSYTF
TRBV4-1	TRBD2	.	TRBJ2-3	TGCGCCAGCAGCCGCCGGGCCTTCTTAGCGGGGGTAATAGATACGCAGTATTTT	CASSRRAFLAGVIDTQYF
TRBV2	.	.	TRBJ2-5	TGTGCCAGCAATCGGGAGTACCAAGAGACCCAGTACTTC	CASNREYQETQYF
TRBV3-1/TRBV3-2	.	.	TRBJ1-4	TGTGCCAGCCAACCCTACAGAGCGGCAGGGAAAGTTGAAAAACTGTTTTTT	CASQPYRAAGKVEKLFF
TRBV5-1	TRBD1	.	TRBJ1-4	TGCGCCAGCAGCGCCGGACAGGGAGGCGAAAAACTGTTTTTT	CASSAGQGGEKLFF
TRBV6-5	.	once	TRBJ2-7	TGTGCCAGCAGTCCTGGGGACATCCTCCCCGAGCAGTACTTC	CASSPGDILPEQYF
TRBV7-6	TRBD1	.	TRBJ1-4	TGTGCCAGCAGCCTTGACAGGGGCTCGCAGGAAAAACTGTTTTTT	CASSLDRGSQEKLFF
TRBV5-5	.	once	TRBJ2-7	TGTGCCAGCAGCTTGAGGCAGGCTCCCTACGAGCAGTACTTC	CASSLRQAPYEQYF
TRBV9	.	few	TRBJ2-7	TGTGCCAGCAGCGTAGGGGGCTCCTACGAGCAGTACTTC	CASSVGGSYEQYF
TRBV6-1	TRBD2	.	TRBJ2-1	TGTGCCAGCAGTGAAAATCTAGCGGGGGATGAGCAGTTCTTC	CASSENLAGDEQFF
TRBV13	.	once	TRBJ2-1	TGTGCCAGCAGCTTAGTCTACCCCGGCTCCTACAATGAGCAGTTCTTC	CASSLVYPGSYNEQFF
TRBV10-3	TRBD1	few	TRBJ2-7	TGTGCCATCAGTGGGCCGGGACAGGGGGCCTACGAGCAGTACTTC	CAISGPGQGAYEQYF
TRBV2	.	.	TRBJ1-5	TGTGCCAGCAAGGCAGGGAAGGGCCAGCCCCAGCATTTT	CASKAGKGQPQHF
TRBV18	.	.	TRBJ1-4	TGTGCCAGCTCACGGTTGCGGACCAATGAAAAACTGTTTTTT	CASSRLRTNEKLFF
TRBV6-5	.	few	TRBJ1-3	TGTGCCGCAGGTCGGGGGCGAGACACCATATATTTT	CAAGRGRDTIYF
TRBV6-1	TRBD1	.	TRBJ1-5	TGTGCCAGCAGTGAACGCGGACAGGTTCCCAATCAGCCCCAGCATTTT	CASSERGQVPNQPQHF
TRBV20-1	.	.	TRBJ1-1	TGCAGTGCTAGTCCCCCGGGGTTCAACACTGAAGCTTTCTTT	CSASPPGFNTEAFF
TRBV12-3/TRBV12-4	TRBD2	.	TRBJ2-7	TGTGCCAGCAGTTTGGGACTAGCTGGCGAGCAGTACTTC	CASSLGLAGEQYF
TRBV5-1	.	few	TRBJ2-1	TGCGCCAGCAGCATTGACGGAGGGACCTACAATGAGCAGTTCTTC	CASSIDGGTYNEQFF
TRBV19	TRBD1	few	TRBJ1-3	TGTGCCAGTAGTTGGCAGGGGGACTCTGGAAACACCATATATTTT	CASSWQGDSGNTIYF
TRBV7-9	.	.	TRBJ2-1	TGTGCCAGCAGCTTTGGACGCGGCCGGGGGTTCTTC	CASSFGRGRGFF
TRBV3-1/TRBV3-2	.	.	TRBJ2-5	TGTGCCAGCAGCCAAGGGGGCGGTCAAGAGACCCAGTACTTC	CASSQGGGQETQYF
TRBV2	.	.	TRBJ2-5	TGTGCCAGCAGTGAACGCGGACTTCCCCAGTACTTC	CASSERGLPQYF
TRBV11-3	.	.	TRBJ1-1	TGTGCCAGCAGCGGGGGGGGACCGAACACTGAAGCTTTCTTT	CASSGGGPNTEAFF
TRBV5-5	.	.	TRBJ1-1	TGTGCCAGCAGCTTGGGTGGCAGGGATTCTGGAGCTTTCTTT	CASSLGGRDSGAFF
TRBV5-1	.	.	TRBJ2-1	TGCGCCAGCAGCTTGCCTACAGGGAGCTCCTACAATGAGCAGTTCTTC	CASSLPTGSSYNEQFF
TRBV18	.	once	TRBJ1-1	TGTGCCAGCTCATCCGGGACATTGAACACTGAAGCTTTCTTT	CASSSGTLNTEAFF
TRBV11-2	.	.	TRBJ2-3	TGTGCCAGCAGCTTAACGACAGATACGCAGTATTTT	CASSLTTDTQYF
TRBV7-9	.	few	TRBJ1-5	TGTGCCAGCAGCTTAGACAGGGCGAATCAGCCCCAGCATTTT	CASSLDRANQPQHF
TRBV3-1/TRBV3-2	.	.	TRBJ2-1	TGTGCCAGCAGCCAAGCTCATGAGCAGTTCTTC	CASSQAHEQFF
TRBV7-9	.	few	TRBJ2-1	TGTGCCAGCAGCTTAATAATAGGGGCCTACAATGAGCAGTTCTTC	CASSLIIGAYNEQFF
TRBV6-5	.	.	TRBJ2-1	TGTGCCAGCAGGGTTAGCTCCTACAATGAGCAGTTCTTC	CASRVSSYNEQFF
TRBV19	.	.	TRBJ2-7	TGTGCCAGTAGTGCTGGGTCTTATTACGAGCAGTACTTC	CASSAGSYYEQYF
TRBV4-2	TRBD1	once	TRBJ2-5	TGTGCCAGCAGCCAAGAGGACCAGGGGGATGAGACCCAGTACTTC	CASSQEDQGDETQYF
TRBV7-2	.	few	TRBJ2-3	TGTGCCAGCAGCTTAAGTGTCTTGGGCACAGATACGCAGTATTTT	CASSLSVLGTDTQYF
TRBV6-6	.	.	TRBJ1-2	TGTGCCAGCAGCTACACAGGGTTAAGGGACTATGGCTACACCTTC	CASSYTGLRDYGYTF